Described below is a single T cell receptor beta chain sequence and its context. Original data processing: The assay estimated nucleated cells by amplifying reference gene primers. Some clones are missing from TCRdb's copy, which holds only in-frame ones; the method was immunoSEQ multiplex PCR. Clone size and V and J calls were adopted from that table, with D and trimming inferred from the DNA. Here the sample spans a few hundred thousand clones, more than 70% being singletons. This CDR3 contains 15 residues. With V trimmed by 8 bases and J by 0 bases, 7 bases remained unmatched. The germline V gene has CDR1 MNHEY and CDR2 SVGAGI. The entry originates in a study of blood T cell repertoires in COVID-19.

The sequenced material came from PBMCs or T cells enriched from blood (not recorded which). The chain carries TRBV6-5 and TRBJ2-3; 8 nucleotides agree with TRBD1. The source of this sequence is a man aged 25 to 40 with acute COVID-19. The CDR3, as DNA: TGTGCCAGCCTCACAGGGACAGGAAGCACAGATACGCAGTATTTT. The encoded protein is CASLTGTGSTDTQYF.